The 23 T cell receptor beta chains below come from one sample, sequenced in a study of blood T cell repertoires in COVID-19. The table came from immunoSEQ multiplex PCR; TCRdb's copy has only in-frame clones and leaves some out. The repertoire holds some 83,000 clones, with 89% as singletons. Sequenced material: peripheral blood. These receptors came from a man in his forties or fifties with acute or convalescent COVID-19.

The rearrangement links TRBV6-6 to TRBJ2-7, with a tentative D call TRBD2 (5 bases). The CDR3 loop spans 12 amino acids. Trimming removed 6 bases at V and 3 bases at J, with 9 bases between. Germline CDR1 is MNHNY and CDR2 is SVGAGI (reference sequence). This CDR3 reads CASSQTNYEQYV. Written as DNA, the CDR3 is TGTGCCAGCAGCCAGACTAACTACGAGCAGTACGTC.

In nucleotides, the CDR3 is TGTGCCAGCAGCCCGGGACTCACGGGCGAGCCGTATTTT. Protein product: CASSPGLTGEPYF. V and J are TRBV3-1 (or the pseudogene TRBV3-2) and TRBJ2-3, with a tentative D call TRBD2 (6 bases). Trimming removed 4 bases from V and 14 bases from J, with 19 bases in between. The CDR3 runs to 13 residues. Germline V CDR1 and CDR2: LGHDT, YNNKEL (reference sequence).

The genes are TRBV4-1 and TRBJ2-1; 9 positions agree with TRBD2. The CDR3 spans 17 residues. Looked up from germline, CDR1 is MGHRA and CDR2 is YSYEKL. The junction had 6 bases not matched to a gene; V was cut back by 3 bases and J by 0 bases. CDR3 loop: CASSQLAGPPSYNEQFF. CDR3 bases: TGCGCCAGCAGCCAGCTAGCGGGGCCCCCCTCCTACAATGAGCAGTTCTTC.

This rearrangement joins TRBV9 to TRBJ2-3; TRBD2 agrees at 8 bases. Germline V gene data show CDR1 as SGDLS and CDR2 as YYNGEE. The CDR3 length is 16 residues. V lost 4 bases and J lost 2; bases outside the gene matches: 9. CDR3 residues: CASSPLKTSATDTQYF. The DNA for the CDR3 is TGTGCCAGCAGCCCTTTGAAGACTAGCGCCACAGATACGCAGTATTTT.

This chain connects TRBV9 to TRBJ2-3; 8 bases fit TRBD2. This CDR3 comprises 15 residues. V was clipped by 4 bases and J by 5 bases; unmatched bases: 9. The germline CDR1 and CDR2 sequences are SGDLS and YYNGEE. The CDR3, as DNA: TGTGCCAGCAGCATTGGGGCGGGGGGTATAGATACGCAGTATTTT. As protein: CASSIGAGGIDTQYF.

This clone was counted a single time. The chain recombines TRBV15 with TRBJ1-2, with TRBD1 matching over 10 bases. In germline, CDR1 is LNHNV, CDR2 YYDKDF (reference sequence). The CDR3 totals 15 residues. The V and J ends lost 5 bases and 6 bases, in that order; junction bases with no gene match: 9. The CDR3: CATSSRTGGVDGYTF. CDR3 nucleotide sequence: TGTGCCACCAGCTCTCGGACAGGGGGTGTAGATGGCTACACCTTC.

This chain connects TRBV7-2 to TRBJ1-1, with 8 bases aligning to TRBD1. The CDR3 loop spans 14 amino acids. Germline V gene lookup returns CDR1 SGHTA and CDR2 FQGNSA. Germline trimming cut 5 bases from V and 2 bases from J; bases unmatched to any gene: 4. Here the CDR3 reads CASSHGQGNTEAFF. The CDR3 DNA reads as TGTGCCAGCAGCCATGGACAGGGAAACACTGAAGCTTTCTTT.

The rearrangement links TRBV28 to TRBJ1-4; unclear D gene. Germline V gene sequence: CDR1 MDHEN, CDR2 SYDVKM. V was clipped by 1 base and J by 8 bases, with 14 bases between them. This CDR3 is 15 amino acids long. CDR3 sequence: CASSLLMTGGEKLFF. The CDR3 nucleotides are TGTGCCAGCAGTTTATTAATGACGGGTGGGGAAAAACTGTTTTTT.

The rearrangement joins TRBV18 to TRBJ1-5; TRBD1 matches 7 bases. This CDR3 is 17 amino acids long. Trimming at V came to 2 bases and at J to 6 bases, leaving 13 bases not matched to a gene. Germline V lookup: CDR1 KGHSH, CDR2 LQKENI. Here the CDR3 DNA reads TGTGCCAGCTCACCATTGGGGCCGGACAGGACTTCTCAGCCCCAGCATTTT. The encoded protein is CASSPLGPDRTSQPQHF.

The CDR3 loop reads CASSQDGTSPYNEQFF. DNA of the CDR3: TGTGCCAGCAGCCAAGACGGTACTAGCCCTTACAATGAGCAGTTCTTC. This chain links TRBV3-1 (or the pseudogene TRBV3-2) with TRBJ2-1; a possible D gene is TRBD2 (6 bases). From germline, CDR1 is LGHDT and CDR2 YNNKEL (reference sequence). This CDR3 contains 16 residues. The ends were cut back, 0 bases at V and 4 bases at J, with 13 bases in the middle.

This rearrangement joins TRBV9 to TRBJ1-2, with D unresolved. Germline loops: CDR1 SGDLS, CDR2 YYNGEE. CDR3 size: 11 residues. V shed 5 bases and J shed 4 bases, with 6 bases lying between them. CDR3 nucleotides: TGTGCCAGCAGGGGCATCTATGGCTACACCTTC. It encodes CASRGIYGYTF.

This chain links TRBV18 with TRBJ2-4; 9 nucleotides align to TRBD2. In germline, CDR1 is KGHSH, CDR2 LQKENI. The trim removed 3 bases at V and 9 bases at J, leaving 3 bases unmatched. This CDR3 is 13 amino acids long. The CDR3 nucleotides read TGTGCCAGCTCACCCGGGACTAGCACCATTCAGTACTTC. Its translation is CASSPGTSTIQYF.

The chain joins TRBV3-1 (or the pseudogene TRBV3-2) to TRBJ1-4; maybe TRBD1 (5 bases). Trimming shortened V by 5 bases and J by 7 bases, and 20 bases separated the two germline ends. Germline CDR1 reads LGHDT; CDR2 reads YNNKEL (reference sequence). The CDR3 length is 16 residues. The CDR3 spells CASSIAQGWKGEKLFF. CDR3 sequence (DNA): TGTGCCAGCAGCATCGCCCAGGGTTGGAAAGGTGAAAAACTGTTTTTT.

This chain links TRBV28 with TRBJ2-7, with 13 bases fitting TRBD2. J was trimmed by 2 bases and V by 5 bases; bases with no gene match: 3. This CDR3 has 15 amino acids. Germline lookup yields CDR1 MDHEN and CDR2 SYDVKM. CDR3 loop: CASSLGTSGTYEQYF. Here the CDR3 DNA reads TGTGCCAGCAGTCTCGGGACTAGCGGGACCTACGAGCAGTACTTC.

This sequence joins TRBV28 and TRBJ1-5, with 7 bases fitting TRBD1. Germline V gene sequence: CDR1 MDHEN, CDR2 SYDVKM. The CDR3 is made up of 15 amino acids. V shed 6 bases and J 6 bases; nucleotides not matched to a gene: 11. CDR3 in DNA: TGTGCCAGCAGGAGCGACAGGGTAACGGGTCAGCCCCAGCATTTT. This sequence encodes CASRSDRVTGQPQHF.

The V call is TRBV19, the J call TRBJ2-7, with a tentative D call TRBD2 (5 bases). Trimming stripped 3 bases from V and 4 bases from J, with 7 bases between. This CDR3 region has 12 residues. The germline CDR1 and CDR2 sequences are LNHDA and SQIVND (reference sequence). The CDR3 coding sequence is TGTGCCAGTAGTATTTCGGGATACGAGCAGTACTTC. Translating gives CASSISGYEQYF.

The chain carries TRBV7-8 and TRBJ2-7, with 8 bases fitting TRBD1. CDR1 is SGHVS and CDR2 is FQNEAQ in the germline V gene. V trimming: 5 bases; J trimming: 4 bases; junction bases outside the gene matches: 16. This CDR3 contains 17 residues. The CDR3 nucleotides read TGTGCCAGCAGCCCACCTAGTCGGACAGGGATTACTTACGAGCAGTACGTC. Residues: CASSPPSRTGITYEQYV.

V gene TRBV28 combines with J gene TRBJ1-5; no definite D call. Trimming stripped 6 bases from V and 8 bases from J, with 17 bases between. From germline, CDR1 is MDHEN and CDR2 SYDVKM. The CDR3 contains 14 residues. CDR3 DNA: TGTGCCAGCAGCCAACTGACTGAATTGAAGCCCCAGCATTTT. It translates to CASSQLTELKPQHF.

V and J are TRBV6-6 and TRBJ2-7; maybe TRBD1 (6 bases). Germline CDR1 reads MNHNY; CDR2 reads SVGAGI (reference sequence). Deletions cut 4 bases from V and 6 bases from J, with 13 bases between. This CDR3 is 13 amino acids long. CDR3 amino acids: CASSLNRGSEQYV. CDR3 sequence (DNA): TGTGCCAGCAGTTTGAATAGGGGGTCCGAGCAGTACGTC.

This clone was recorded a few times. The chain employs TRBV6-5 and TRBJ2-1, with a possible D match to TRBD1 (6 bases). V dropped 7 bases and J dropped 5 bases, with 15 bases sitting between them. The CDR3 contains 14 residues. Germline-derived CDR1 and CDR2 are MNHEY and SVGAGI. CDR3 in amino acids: CASMGLGANNEQFF. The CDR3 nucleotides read TGTGCCAGCATGGGGCTGGGGGCGAACAATGAGCAGTTCTTC.

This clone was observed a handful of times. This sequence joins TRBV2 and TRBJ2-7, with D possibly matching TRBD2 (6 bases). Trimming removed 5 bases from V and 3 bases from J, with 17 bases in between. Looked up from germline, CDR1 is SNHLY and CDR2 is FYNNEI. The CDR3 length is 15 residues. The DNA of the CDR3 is TGTGCCAGCAGTCGACGGACGGGGGTGAGCTACGAGCAGTACTTC. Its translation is CASSRRTGVSYEQYF.

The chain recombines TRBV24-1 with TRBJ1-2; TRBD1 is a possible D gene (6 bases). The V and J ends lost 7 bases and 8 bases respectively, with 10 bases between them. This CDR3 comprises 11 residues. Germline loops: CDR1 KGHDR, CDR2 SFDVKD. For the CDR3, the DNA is TGTGCCACCAGACACAGGGTAGGCTACACCTTC. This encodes CATRHRVGYTF.

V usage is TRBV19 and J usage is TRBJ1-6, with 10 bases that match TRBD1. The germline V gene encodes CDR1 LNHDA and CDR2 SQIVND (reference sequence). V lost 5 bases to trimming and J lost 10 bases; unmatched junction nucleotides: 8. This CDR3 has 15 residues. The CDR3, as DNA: TGTGCCAGTAGTTTGACAGGGGGCGATGGATCACCCCTCCACTTT. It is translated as CASSLTGGDGSPLHF.